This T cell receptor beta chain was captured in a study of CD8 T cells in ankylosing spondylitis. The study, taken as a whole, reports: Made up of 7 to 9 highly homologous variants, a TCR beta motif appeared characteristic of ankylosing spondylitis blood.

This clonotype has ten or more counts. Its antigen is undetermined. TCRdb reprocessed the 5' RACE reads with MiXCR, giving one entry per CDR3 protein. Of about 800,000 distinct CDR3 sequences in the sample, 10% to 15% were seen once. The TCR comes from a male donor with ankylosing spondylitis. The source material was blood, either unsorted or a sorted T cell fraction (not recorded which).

DNA of the CDR3: TGCGCCAGCAGCCTACAGGGTTCCGGGGAGCTGTTTTTT. Translating it yields CASSLQGSGELFF. The chain recombines TRBV5-1 with TRBJ2-2; D might be TRBD1 (6 bases). Germline CDR1 and CDR2: SGHRS and YFSETQ. Trimming cost V 4 bases and J 6 bases, with 10 bases left between them. This CDR3 has 13 residues.